This is a list of T cell receptor beta chains from one sample in a study of shared clonotypes between healthy human individuals. TCRdb keeps only in-frame clones here, not all; method: immunoSEQ multiplex PCR. There are more than 850,000 clones in the sample; approximately 80% occur only once, and more than 0.45% lies in the top ten. Sequenced sample: memory CD4+ T cells from PBMCs. The source of these receptors is a man in his late teens or twenties in good health. Some clones in this sample may be carry-over from other donors' samples. Each CDR3 is given with its conserved first and last residue. A D gene is named only where the DNA matches it firmly. Not every row has a clone size; where given, it reads once, few, many or a size class.

v_call	cdr3_length	d_call	j_call	clone_size	cdr3_nt	cdr3_aa
TRBV7-3	13	-	TRBJ2-5	-	TGTGCCAGCAGCTTAAACAGGGAAGAGACCCAGTACTTC	CASSLNREETQYF
TRBV5-4	13	-	TRBJ1-5	-	TGTGCCAGCAGTTCTGACAGGTTCGGGCCCCAGCATTTT	CASSSDRFGPQHF
TRBV5-1	15	-	TRBJ1-2	-	TGCGCCAGCAGCTTGGGGGGGATCTCAAACTATGGCTACACCTTC	CASSLGGISNYGYTF
TRBV4-2	12	TRBD2	TRBJ2-7	-	TGTGCCAGCAGCCAACTAGCGGGAGAGCAGTACTTC	CASSQLAGEQYF
TRBV2	14	-	TRBJ2-7	-	TGTGCCAGCAGATGGACAGTTTACTCCTACGAGCAGTACTTC	CASRWTVYSYEQYF
TRBV18	16	-	TRBJ2-2	-	TGTGCCAGCTCCCACGGACTATCGGTGAACACCGGGGAGCTGTTTTTT	CASSHGLSVNTGELFF
TRBV19	14	-	TRBJ2-1	-	TGTGCCAGTAGCGGACAGATAACCTACAATGAGCAGTTCTTC	CASSGQITYNEQFF
TRBV28	13	-	TRBJ2-7	-	TGTGCCAGCACCAAACCGGGGCTTTACGAGCAGTACTTC	CASTKPGLYEQYF
TRBV5-1	17	-	TRBJ2-3	-	TGCGCCAGCAGCTTGGGGGCAGCAGCCACTAGCACAGATACGCAGTATTTT	CASSLGAAATSTDTQYF
TRBV5-4	15	TRBD2	TRBJ2-7	-	TGTGCCAGCAGCCCGAGGGGCGGGAGCGAAAACGAGCAGTACTTC	CASSPRGGSENEQYF
TRBV5-1	14	-	TRBJ1-2	-	TGCGCCAGCAGCATAGGACAGTCGTATTATGGCTACACCTTC	CASSIGQSYYGYTF
TRBV5-1	13	-	TRBJ2-5	-	TGCGCCAGCAGCTTGGGACAACAAGAGACCCAGTACTTC	CASSLGQQETQYF
TRBV6-5	12	TRBD1	TRBJ1-5	-	TGTGCCAGCAGACAGGGGAATCAGCCCCAGCATTTT	CASRQGNQPQHF
TRBV7-3	15	TRBD2	TRBJ2-2	-	TGTGCCAGCAGCGTCACTAGCGGGAACACCGGGGAGCTGTTTTTT	CASSVTSGNTGELFF
TRBV28	12	-	TRBJ1-2	-	TGTGCCACCGGAGCCCTCCGCTATGGCTACACCTTC	CATGALRYGYTF
TRBV6-5	15	-	TRBJ2-2	-	TGTGCCAGCAGTTATCCCGGTTCCCCGGCCGGGGAGCTGTTTTTT	CASSYPGSPAGELFF
TRBV5-1	14	TRBD2	TRBJ2-7	once	TGCGCCAGCAGCTTGGCTAGCGGGGACTACGAGCAGTACTTC	CASSLASGDYEQYF
TRBV7-2	14	TRBD1	TRBJ1-1	-	TGTGCCAGCAGCCCTTGGACAGGGAACACTGAAGCTTTCTTT	CASSPWTGNTEAFF
TRBV28	13	-	TRBJ1-6	many	TGTGCCAGCCTCAGGGACCTTAATTCACCCCTCCACTTT	CASLRDLNSPLHF
TRBV28	20	TRBD2	TRBJ2-1	-	TGTGCCAGCAGTTTATTTCTTCCGACCCCGGGACTAGCGCTATACAATGAGCAGTTCTTC	CASSLFLPTPGLALYNEQFF
TRBV28	14	-	TRBJ1-2	-	TGTGCCAGCAGTTTATGGGGGGGGACAATCAGCTACACCTTC	CASSLWGGTISYTF
TRBV11-2	13	-	TRBJ2-7	once	TGTGCCAGCAGTCGGGACCGAAATTACGAGCAGTACTTC	CASSRDRNYEQYF
TRBV7-8	13	-	TRBJ1-2	-	TGTGCCAGCAGCCCTTACAGGGTGAATGGCTACACCTTC	CASSPYRVNGYTF
TRBV15	16	-	TRBJ2-7	-	TGTGCCACCAGCACGGGGATCCGGACAGCCTCCTACGAGCAGTACTTC	CATSTGIRTASYEQYF
TRBV20-1	9	-	TRBJ2-7	few	TGCAGTGCTACCTACGAGCAGTACTTC	CSATYEQYF
TRBV9	17	-	TRBJ2-5	-	TGTGCCAGCAGCGTAGGAAGTTTGGGGACGGACCAAGAGACCCAGTACTTC	CASSVGSLGTDQETQYF
TRBV28	15	TRBD1	TRBJ2-7	few	TGTGCCAGCAGTTTTTCGGGACAGGGGGTCTACGAGCAGTACTTC	CASSFSGQGVYEQYF
TRBV11-3	15	TRBD1	TRBJ2-5	-	TGTGCCAGCAGCGGCGGACAGGGAACCGGGGAGACCCAGTACTTC	CASSGGQGTGETQYF
TRBV7-9	14	TRBD2	TRBJ2-1	-	TGTGCCAGCAGCTCATCCGGGACTAGCGGGAGGGGGTTCTTC	CASSSSGTSGRGFF
TRBV19	13	TRBD2	TRBJ2-7	-	TGTGCCAGTCGCGGTGCGGGAGCGTGGGAGCAGTACTTC	CASRGAGAWEQYF
TRBV6-5	13	-	TRBJ1-1	-	TGTGCCAGCAGTTACGGCCAGAACACTGAAGCTTTCTTT	CASSYGQNTEAFF
TRBV7-7	17	-	TRBJ1-1	-	TGTGCCAGCAGCTCACGTTATCGTCGAAACCCGAACACTGAAGCTTTCTTT	CASSSRYRRNPNTEAFF
TRBV7-2	13	-	TRBJ2-7	-	TGTGCCAGCAAGCCAGATAACTCCTACGAGCAGTACTTC	CASKPDNSYEQYF
TRBV28	12	-	TRBJ1-1	-	TGTGCCAGCAGTTTACGATGGGGAAGAGCTTTCTTT	CASSLRWGRAFF
TRBV6-5	14	TRBD1	TRBJ2-1	-	TGTGCCAGCGCCAGACAGGGGCATTACAATGAGCAGTTCTTC	CASARQGHYNEQFF
TRBV7-9	14	-	TRBJ2-7	-	TGTGCCACACACCAAACAGGTTACCACTACGAGCAGTACTTC	CATHQTGYHYEQYF
TRBV9	16	-	TRBJ2-2	-	TGTGCCAGCAGCGCCCTAGCCCGCCCCGGGGTCGGGGAGCTGTTTTTT	CASSALARPGVGELFF